This entry lists 20 T cell receptor beta chains sequenced from one sample in a study of blood T cell repertoires in COVID-19. TCRdb's copy holds only in-frame clones and misses some; the assay was immunoSEQ multiplex PCR. The profile shows over 150,000 clones, roughly 94% of them singletons. Sequencing was performed on peripheral blood. These receptors were taken from a man aged 25 to 45 with COVID-19, enrolled during active disease.

The rearrangement joins TRBV5-4 to TRBJ2-7; 10 bases line up with TRBD1. Germline CDR1 SGHNT, CDR2 YYREEE (reference sequence). There are 15 residues in the CDR3. The V segment lost 6 bases and the J segment 6 bases; nucleotides outside the gene matches: 12. CDR3 sequence: CASKPGGDRGGEQYF. The CDR3 region has the DNA TGTGCCAGCAAACCTGGGGGGGACAGGGGCGGCGAGCAGTACTTC.

The chain employs TRBV5-1 and TRBJ1-1; the D is unclear. CDR1 is SGHRS and CDR2 is YFSETQ in the germline V gene. The CDR3 consists of 13 residues. V gave up 0 bases and J gave up 4 bases, with 7 bases separating them. The DNA of the CDR3 is TGCGCCAGCAGCTTGGCAGACTTCACTGAAGCTTTCTTT. Amino acid sequence: CASSLADFTEAFF.

This rearrangement joins TRBV25-1 to TRBJ2-3, with 12 bases that match TRBD2. Germline V CDR1 and CDR2: MGHDK, SYGVNS. The CDR3 length is 14 residues. Losses at the gene ends were 5 bases for V and 7 bases for J; bases not matched to a gene: 4. CDR3 sequence reads: CASSLAGGPNTQYF. CDR3 DNA sequence: TGTGCCAGCAGTCTAGCGGGGGGGCCGAATACGCAGTATTTT.

The V call is TRBV7-9, the J call TRBJ2-2; 7 nucleotides agree with TRBD2. This CDR3 has 13 residues. V shed 5 bases and J 13 bases; nucleotides not matched to a gene: 10. The germline gives CDR1 SEHNR, CDR2 FQNEAQ (reference sequence). CDR3 DNA sequence: TGTGCCAGCAGCGTAACCCTAGCGGACACGCTGTTTTTT. Residues: CASSVTLADTLFF. Filled out from reference TRBV7-9 and TRBJ2-2, the complete variable domain reads DTGVSQNPRHKITKRGQNVTFRCDPISEHNRLYWYRQTLGQGPEFLTYFQNEAQLEKSRLLSDRFSAERPKGSFSTLEIQRTEQGDSAMYLCASSVTLADTLFFGEGSRLTVL.

This chain links TRBV6-4 with TRBJ1-1; 7 nucleotides line up with TRBD1. There are 15 residues in the CDR3. Germline values: CDR1 MRHNA, CDR2 SNTAGT. J lost 4 bases, V lost 2 bases, and 7 bases had no gene match. The CDR3 here is CASSDTDRDPTEAFF. CDR3 nucleotides: TGTGCCAGCAGTGACACAGACAGGGATCCCACTGAAGCTTTCTTT.

This clone was picked up one time. This chain connects TRBV5-1 to TRBJ2-3; 7 positions match TRBD2. The V segment lost 8 bases and the J segment 2 bases; nucleotides outside the gene matches: 11. This CDR3 has 15 residues. Germline V gene sequence: CDR1 SGHRS, CDR2 YFSETQ. CDR3 bases: TGCGCCAGTACAAGGTCTAGCGGCTCCACAGATACGCAGTATTTT. As protein: CASTRSSGSTDTQYF.

This clone was recorded once. V gene TRBV27 combines with J gene TRBJ1-5, with D unresolved. Between the trimmed V and J ends, which lost 0 bases and 2 bases, there was a span of 11 bases. The CDR3 is 16 amino acids. Looked up from germline, CDR1 is MNHEY and CDR2 is SMNVEV (reference sequence). The DNA of the CDR3 is TGTGCCAGCAGTTTATCGTTCGGGGATGGCAATCAGCCCCAGCATTTT. As protein: CASSLSFGDGNQPQHF.

This chain connects TRBV5-4 to TRBJ2-4; TRBD2 aligns across 12 bases. This CDR3 contains 17 residues. The junction had 10 bases not matched to a gene; V was cut back by 3 bases and J by 6 bases. Germline CDR1 reads SGHNT; CDR2 reads YYREEE (reference sequence). In DNA form, the CDR3 reads TGTGCCAGCAGCTCGGACCCTAGCGGGGGGGCCCGAAACATTCAGTACTTC. Translation: CASSSDPSGGARNIQYF. Filled out from reference TRBV5-4 and TRBJ2-4, the complete variable domain reads ETGVTQSPTHLIKTRGQQVTLRCSSQSGHNTVSWYQQALGQGPQFIFQYYREEENGRGNFPPRFSGLQFPNYSSELNVNALELDDSALYLCASSSDPSGGARNIQYFGAGTRLSVL.

This clone is a singleton in its sample. The genes are TRBV5-4 and TRBJ2-1; the match to TRBD2 covers 12 bases. Germline CDR1 is SGHNT and CDR2 is YYREEE (reference sequence). This CDR3 contains 15 residues. After removal of 4 bases from V and 3 bases from J, the junction contained 2 bases not matched to a gene. CDR3 amino acids: CASSPGLAGYNEQFF. In nucleotides, the CDR3 is TGTGCCAGCAGCCCGGGACTAGCGGGCTACAATGAGCAGTTCTTC.

This chain uses TRBV7-9 with TRBJ2-7, with 12 bases lining up with TRBD2. Trimming removed 10 bases from V and 5 bases from J; junction bases left unmatched: 9. This CDR3 comprises 14 residues. Germline V gene lookup returns CDR1 SEHNR and CDR2 FQNEAQ (reference sequence). The chain's CDR3 is CATQRTSGDHEQYF. For the CDR3, the DNA is TGTGCCACCCAAAGGACTAGCGGGGACCACGAGCAGTACTTC.

Concerning this clone itself: The junction and the germline gene differ at one end; a read error may be behind it. This chain joins TRBV6-5 and TRBJ2-1; D might be TRBD1 (5 bases). From germline, CDR1 is MNHEY and CDR2 SVGAGI. This CDR3 region has 14 residues. The CDR3 DNA is TGTGCCAGCAATTACGGACAAAACCTCGATGAGCAGTTCTTC. Translated: CASNYGQNLDEQFF.

The chain is built from TRBV6-5 and TRBJ2-3; no firm D call. This CDR3 comprises 11 residues. In germline, CDR1 is MNHEY, CDR2 SVGAGI. The V gene lost 5 bases and the J gene lost 4 bases, with 4 bases spanning the gap. The CDR3 protein is CASSRADTQYF. The DNA for the CDR3 is TGTGCCAGCAGTCGGGCAGATACGCAGTATTTT.

CDR3 sequence: CASSVDRVSSYNEQFF. Written as DNA, the CDR3 is TGTGCCAGCAGCGTAGATCGGGTTAGCTCCTACAATGAGCAGTTCTTC. This chain joins TRBV9 and TRBJ2-1, with no clear D. Germline values: CDR1 SGDLS, CDR2 YYNGEE. V shed 0 bases and J shed 0 bases, with 10 bases lying between them. This CDR3 comprises 16 residues.

The chain carries TRBV6-5 and TRBJ2-5; D is undetermined. Germline CDR1 is MNHEY and CDR2 is SVGAGI. The CDR3 has 13 residues. Trimming shortened V by 6 bases and J by 5 bases, and 13 bases separated the two germline ends. CDR3 sequence: CASRKNVIETQYF. The CDR3 bases are TGTGCCAGCAGAAAAAATGTTATCGAGACCCAGTACTTC.

The rearrangement joins TRBV27 to TRBJ2-1; 13 bases are shared with TRBD2. This CDR3 has 14 residues. Germline V gene data show CDR1 as MNHEY and CDR2 as SMNVEV (reference sequence). Germline trimming cut 3 bases from V and 9 bases from J; bases unmatched to any gene: 2. The CDR3 spells CASSLWTSGGEQFF. The CDR3 DNA is TGTGCCAGCAGTTTGTGGACTAGCGGGGGTGAGCAGTTCTTC.

This chain links TRBV9 with TRBJ1-2; D unresolved. CDR1 SGDLS and CDR2 YYNGEE come from the germline V gene. V lost 4 bases and J 4 bases, leaving 8 bases between the germline ends. This CDR3 spans 12 amino acids. As DNA, the CDR3 is TGTGCCAGCAGCCCCAACAGCTATGGCTACACCTTC. It translates to CASSPNSYGYTF.

The V call is TRBV7-9, the J call TRBJ2-5, with D tentatively TRBD1 (6 bases). V was shortened by 4 bases and J by 5 bases, with 11 bases between the two germline ends. The CDR3 is 13 amino acids. Germline V gene data show CDR1 as SEHNR and CDR2 as FQNEAQ (reference sequence). This CDR3 is CASSSRDIETQYF. The CDR3 DNA is TGTGCCAGCAGCTCCCGGGACATTGAGACCCAGTACTTC.

The CDR3 is CASSQEGGLIERAKNIQYF. In DNA, the CDR3 is TGTGCCAGCAGCCAAGAAGGGGGCCTTATCGAAAGAGCCAAAAACATTCAGTACTTC. The chain employs TRBV13 and TRBJ2-4; 7 bases agree with TRBD1. The germline V gene has CDR1 PRHDT and CDR2 FYEKMQ (reference sequence). J was trimmed by 0 bases and V by 5 bases; bases with no gene match: 16. The CDR3 has 19 residues.

The V gene is TRBV5-6, the J gene TRBJ2-3, with a tentative D call TRBD1 (5 bases). V was clipped by 3 bases and J by 2 bases, with 7 bases between them. Germline CDR1 and CDR2: SGHDT and YYEEEE. The CDR3 consists of 13 residues. CDR3 residues: CASSWGNTDTQYF. The CDR3, as DNA: TGTGCCAGCAGCTGGGGCAACACAGATACGCAGTATTTT.

The chain combines TRBV27 with TRBJ1-2, with 9 bases lining up with TRBD1. With V trimmed by 5 bases and J by 7 bases, 11 bases remained unmatched. CDR3 length equals 15 residues. Germline CDR1 and CDR2: MNHEY and SMNVEV (reference sequence). CDR3 DNA: TGTGCCAGCAGTGAGTTACAGGGGGCTATCAGTGGCTACACCTTC. Encoded protein: CASSELQGAISGYTF.